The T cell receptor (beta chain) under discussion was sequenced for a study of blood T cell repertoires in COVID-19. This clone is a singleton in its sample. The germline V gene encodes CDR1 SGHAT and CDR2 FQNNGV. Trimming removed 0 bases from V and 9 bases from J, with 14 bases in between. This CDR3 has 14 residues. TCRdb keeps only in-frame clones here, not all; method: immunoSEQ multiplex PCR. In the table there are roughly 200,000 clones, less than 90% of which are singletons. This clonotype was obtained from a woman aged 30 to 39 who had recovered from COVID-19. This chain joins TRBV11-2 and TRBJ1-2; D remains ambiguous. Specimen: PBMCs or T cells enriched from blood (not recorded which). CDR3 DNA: TGTGCCAGCAGCTTAGATCCCGGGGTAGAGCGCTACACCTTC. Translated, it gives CASSLDPGVERYTF.